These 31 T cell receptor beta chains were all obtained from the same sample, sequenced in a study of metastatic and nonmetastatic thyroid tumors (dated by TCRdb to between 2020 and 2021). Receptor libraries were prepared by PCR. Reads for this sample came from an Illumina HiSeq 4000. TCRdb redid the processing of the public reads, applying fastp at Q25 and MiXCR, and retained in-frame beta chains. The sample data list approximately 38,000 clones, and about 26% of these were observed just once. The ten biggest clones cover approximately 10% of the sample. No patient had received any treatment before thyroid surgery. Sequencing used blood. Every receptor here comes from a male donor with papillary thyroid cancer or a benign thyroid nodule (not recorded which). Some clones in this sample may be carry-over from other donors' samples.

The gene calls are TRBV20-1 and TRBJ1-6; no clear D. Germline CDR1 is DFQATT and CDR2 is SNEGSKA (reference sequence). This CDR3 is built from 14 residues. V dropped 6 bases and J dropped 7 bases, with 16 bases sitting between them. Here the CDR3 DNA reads TGCAGTGCCAATGATCGGAACCGGAATTCACCCCTCCACTTT. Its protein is CSANDRNRNSPLHF.

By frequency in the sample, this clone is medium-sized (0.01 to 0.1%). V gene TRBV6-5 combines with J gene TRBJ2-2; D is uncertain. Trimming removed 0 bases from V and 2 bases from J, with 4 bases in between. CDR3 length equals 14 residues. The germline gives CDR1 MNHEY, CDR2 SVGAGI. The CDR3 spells CASSYSQNTGELFF. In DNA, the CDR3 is TGTGCCAGCAGTTACTCCCAAAACACCGGGGAGCTGTTTTTT.

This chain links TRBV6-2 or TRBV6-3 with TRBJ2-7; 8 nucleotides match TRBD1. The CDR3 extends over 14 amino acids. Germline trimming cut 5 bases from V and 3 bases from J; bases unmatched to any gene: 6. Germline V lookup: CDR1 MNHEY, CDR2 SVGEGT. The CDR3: CASSRGQGRYEQYF. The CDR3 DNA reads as TGTGCCAGCAGTAGAGGACAGGGCCGCTACGAGCAGTACTTC.

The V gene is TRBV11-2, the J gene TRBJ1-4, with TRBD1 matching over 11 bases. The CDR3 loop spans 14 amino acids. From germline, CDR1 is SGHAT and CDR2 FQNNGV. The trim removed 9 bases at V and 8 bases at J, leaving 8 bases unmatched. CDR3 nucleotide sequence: TGTGCCAGTAGGCAGGGACAGGGGGAGGAAAAACTGTTTTTT. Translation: CASRQGQGEEKLFF.

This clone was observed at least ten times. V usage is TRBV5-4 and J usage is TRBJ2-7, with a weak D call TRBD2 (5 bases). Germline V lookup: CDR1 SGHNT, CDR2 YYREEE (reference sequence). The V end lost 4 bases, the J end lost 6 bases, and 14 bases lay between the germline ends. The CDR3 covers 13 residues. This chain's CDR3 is CASSHRAAGEQYF. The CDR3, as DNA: TGTGCCAGCAGCCATAGAGCGGCGGGCGAGCAGTACTTC.

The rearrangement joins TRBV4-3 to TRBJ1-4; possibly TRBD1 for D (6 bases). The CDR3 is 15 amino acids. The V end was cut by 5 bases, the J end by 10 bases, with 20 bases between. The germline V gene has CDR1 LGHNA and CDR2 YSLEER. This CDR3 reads CASSIQVPGGGKLFF. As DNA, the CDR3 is TGCGCCAGCAGCATACAAGTCCCGGGGGGCGGAAAACTGTTTTTT.

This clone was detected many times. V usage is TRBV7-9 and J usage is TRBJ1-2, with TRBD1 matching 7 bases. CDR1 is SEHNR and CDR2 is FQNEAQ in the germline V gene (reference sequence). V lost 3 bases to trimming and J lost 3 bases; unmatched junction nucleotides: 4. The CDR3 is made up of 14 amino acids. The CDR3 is CASSLTGKHYGYTF. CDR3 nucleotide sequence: TGTGCCAGCAGCTTGACAGGGAAACACTATGGCTACACCTTC. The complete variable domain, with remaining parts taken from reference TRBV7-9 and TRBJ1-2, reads DTGVSQNPRHKITKRGQNVTFRCDPISEHNRLYWYRQTLGQGPEFLTYFQNEAQLEKSRLLSDRFSAERPKGSFSTLEIQRTEQGDSAMYLCASSLTGKHYGYTFGSGTRLTVV.

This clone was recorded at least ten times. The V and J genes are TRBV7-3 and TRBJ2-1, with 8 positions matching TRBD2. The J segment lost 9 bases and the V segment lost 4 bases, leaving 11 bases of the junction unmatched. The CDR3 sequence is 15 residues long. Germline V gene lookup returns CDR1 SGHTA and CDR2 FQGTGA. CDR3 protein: CASSSQVTRGGEQFF. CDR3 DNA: TGTGCCAGCAGCTCTCAGGTGACCCGGGGGGGTGAGCAGTTCTTC.

The CDR3 sequence is CASSFGQGSQPQHF. CDR3 nucleotide sequence: TGTGCCAGCAGCTTCGGACAGGGGAGTCAGCCCCAGCATTTT. The chain is built from TRBV12-3 or TRBV12-4 and TRBJ1-5, with TRBD1 identical over 9 bases. The CDR3 is 14 amino acids. J was trimmed by 6 bases and V by 6 bases; bases with no gene match: 6.

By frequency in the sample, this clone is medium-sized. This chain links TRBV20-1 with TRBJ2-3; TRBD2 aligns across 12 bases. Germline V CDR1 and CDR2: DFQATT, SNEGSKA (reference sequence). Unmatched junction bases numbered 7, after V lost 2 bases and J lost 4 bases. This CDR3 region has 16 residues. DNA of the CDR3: TGCAGTGCTAGACCCACTAGCGGGAGGTTCGCAGATACGCAGTATTTT. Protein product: CSARPTSGRFADTQYF.

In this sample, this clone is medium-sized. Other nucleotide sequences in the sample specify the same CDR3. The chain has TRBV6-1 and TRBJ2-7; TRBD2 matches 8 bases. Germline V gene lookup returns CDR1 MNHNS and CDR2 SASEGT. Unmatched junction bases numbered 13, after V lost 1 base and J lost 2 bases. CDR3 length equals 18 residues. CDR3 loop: CASSEEEGGRSFTYEQYF. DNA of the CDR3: TGTGCCAGCAGTGAAGAAGAGGGCGGGAGGAGTTTCACCTACGAGCAGTACTTC.

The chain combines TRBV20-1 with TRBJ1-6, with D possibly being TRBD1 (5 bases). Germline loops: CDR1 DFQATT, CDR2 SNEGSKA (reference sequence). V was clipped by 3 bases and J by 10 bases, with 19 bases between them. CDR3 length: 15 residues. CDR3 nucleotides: TGCAGTGCTAGTCCCCTAGGGGTAGCGGGCTCACCCCTCCACTTT. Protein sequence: CSASPLGVAGSPLHF.

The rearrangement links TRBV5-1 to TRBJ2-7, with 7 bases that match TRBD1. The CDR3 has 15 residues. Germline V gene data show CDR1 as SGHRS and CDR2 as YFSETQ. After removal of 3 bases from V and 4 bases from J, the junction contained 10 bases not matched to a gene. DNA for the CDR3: TGCGCCAGCAGCTCGGGGACAGCGGAAGGGTACGAGCAGTACTTC. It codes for CASSSGTAEGYEQYF.

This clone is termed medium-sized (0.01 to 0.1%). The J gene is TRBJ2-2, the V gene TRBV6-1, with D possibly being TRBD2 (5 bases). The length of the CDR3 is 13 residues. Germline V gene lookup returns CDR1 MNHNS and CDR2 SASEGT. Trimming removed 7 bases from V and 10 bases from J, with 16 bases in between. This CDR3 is CASKEPAREELFF. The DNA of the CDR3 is TGTGCCAGCAAGGAGCCTGCCCGGGAGGAGCTGTTTTTT.

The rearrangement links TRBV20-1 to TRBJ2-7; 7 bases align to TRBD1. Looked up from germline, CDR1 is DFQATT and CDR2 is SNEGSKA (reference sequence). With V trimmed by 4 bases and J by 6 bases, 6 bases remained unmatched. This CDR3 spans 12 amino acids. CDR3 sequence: CSAIRGSSEQYF. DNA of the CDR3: TGCAGTGCTATCAGGGGGTCTAGCGAGCAGTACTTC.

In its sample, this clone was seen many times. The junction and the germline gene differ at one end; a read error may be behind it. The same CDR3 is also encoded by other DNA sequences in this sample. DNA of the CDR3: TGTGCCAGCAGTTACCCCGGGACTATAGCCCCAGATGCGCAGTATTTT. Its protein product is CASSYPGTIAPDAQYF. The rearrangement uses TRBV6-5 and TRBJ2-3; 7 bases are a match to TRBD2. The CDR3 is 16 residues long. Per germline, CDR1 MNHEY and CDR2 SVGAGI.

CDR3 sequence: CASSPLTGNNEQFF. The CDR3, as DNA: TGTGCCAGCTCACCGCTCACAGGGAACAATGAGCAGTTCTTC. This rearrangement joins TRBV18 to TRBJ2-1; D may be TRBD1 (6 bases). Trimming left V 3 bases short and J 5 bases short, with 11 bases between. CDR3 length: 14 residues. The germline gives CDR1 KGHSH, CDR2 LQKENI.

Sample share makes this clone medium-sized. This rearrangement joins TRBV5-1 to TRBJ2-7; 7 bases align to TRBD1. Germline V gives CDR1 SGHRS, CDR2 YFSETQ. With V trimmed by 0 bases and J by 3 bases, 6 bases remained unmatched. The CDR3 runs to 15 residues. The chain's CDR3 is CASSLAVGTDYEQYF. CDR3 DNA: TGCGCCAGCAGCTTGGCGGTGGGGACAGACTACGAGCAGTACTTC.

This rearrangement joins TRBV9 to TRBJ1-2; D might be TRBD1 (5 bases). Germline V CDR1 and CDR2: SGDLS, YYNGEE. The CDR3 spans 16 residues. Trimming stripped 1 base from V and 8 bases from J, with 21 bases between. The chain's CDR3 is CASSVRTGRSVGGYTF. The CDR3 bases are TGTGCCAGCAGCGTAAGGACGGGACGGTCTGTCGGAGGCTACACCTTC. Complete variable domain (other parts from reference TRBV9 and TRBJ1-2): DSGVTQTPKHLITATGQRVTLRCSPRSGDLSVYWYQQSLDQGLQFLIQYYNGEERAKGNILERFSAQQFPDLHSELNLSSLELGDSALYFCASSVRTGRSVGGYTFGSGTRLTVV.

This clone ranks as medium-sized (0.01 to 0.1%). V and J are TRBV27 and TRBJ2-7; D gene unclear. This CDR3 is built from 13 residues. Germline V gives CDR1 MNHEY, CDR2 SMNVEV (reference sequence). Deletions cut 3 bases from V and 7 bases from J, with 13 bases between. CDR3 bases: TGTGCCAGCAGTTTTTGGTCATCCTTAGAGCAGTACTTC. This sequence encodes CASSFWSSLEQYF.

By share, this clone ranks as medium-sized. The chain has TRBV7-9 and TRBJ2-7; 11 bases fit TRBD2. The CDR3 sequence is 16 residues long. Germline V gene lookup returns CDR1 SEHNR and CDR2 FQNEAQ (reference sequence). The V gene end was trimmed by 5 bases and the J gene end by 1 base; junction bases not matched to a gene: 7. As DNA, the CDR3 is TGTGCCAGCAGCCTCGGGACTAGCGGCCTGTCCTACGAGCAGTACTTC. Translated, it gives CASSLGTSGLSYEQYF.

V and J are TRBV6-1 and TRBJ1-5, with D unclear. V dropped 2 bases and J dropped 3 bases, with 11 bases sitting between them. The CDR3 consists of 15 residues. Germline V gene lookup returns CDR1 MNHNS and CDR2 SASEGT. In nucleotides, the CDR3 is TGTGCCAGCAGTGAAACTATCCTGGCCAATCAGCCCCAGCATTTT. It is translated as CASSETILANQPQHF.

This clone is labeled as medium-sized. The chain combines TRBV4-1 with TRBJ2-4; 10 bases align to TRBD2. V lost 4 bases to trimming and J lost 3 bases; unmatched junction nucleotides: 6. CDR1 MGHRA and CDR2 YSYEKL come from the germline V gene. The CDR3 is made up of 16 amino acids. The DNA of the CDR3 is TGCGCCAGCAGCCGGGCCGGGACTAGCGACAAAAACATTCAGTACTTC. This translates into CASSRAGTSDKNIQYF.

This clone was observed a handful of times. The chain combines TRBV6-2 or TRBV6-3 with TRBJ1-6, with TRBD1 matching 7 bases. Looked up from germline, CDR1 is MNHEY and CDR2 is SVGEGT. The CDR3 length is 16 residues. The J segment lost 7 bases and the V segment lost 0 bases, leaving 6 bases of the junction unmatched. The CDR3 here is CASSYSPGQRNSPLHF. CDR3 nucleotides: TGTGCCAGCAGTTACTCCCCGGGACAGCGGAATTCACCCCTCCACTTT.

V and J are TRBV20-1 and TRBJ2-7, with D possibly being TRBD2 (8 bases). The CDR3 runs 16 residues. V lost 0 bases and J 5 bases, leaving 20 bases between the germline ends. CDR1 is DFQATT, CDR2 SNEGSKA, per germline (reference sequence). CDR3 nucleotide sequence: TGCAGTGCTAGAGAGAGGGGGCTAGCGGGTTCCGACGAGCAGTACTTC. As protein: CSARERGLAGSDEQYF.

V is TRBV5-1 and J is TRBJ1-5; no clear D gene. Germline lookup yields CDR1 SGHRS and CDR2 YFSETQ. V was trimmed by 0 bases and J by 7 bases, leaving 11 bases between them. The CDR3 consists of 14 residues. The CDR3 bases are TGCGCCAGCAGCTTGGGACATGGGGAACAGCCCCAGCATTTT. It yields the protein CASSLGHGEQPQHF. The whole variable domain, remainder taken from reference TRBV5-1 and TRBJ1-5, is KAGVTQTPRYLIKTRGQQVTLSCSPISGHRSVSWYQQTPGQGLQFLFEYFSETQRNKGNFPGRFSGRQFSNSRSEMNVSTLELGDSALYLCASSLGHGEQPQHFGDGTRLSIL.

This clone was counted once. CDR3 nucleotide sequence: TGTGCCAGCTCACCAAAACGACTAGCGGGAGGGCATATCAACTACGAGCAGTACTTC. Translated: CASSPKRLAGGHINYEQYF. The chain links TRBV18 to TRBJ2-7; 14 positions agree with TRBD2. The V segment lost 2 bases and the J segment 3 bases; nucleotides outside the gene matches: 12. Looked up from germline, CDR1 is KGHSH and CDR2 is LQKENI. The CDR3 extends over 19 amino acids.

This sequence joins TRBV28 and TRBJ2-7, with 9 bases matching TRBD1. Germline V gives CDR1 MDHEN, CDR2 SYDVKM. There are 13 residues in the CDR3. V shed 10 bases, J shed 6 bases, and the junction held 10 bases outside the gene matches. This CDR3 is CATYRGRPFEQYF. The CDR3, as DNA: TGTGCCACCTACAGGGGGCGCCCCTTCGAGCAGTACTTC.

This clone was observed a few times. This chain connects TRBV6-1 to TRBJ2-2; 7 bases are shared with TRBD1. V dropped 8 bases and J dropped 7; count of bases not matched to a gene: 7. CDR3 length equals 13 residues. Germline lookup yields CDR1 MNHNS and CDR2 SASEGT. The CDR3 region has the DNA TGTGCCAGCGGACAGGACGGCCTCGGGGAGCTGTTTTTT. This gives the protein CASGQDGLGELFF.

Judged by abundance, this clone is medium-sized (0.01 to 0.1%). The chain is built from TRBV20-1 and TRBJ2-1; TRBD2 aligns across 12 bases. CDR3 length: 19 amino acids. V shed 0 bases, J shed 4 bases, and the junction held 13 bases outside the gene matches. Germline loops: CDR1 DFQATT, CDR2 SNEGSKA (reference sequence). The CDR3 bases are TGCAGTGCTAGAGAGTTATGGCTAGCGGGAGGGCCGTGGTACAATGAGCAGTTCTTC. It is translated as CSARELWLAGGPWYNEQFF.

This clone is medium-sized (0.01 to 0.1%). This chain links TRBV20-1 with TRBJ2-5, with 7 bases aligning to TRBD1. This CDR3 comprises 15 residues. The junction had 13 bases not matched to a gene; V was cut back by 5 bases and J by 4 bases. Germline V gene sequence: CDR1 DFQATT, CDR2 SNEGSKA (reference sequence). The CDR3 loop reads CSAPNGDSASETQYF. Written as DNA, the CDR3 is TGCAGTGCTCCCAACGGGGACAGCGCGTCAGAGACCCAGTACTTC.